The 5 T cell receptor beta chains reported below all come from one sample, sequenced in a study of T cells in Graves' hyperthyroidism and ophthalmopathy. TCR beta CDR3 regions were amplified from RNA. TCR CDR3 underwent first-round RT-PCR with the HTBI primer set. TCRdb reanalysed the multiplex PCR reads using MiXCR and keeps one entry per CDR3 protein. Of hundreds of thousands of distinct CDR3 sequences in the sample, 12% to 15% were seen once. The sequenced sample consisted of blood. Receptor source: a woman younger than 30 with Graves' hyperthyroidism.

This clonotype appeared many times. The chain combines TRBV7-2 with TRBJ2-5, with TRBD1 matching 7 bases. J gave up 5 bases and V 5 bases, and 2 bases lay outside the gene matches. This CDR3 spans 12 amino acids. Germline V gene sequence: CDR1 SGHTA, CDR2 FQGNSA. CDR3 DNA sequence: TGTGCCAGCAGCGTGACAGGGGAGACCCAGTACTTC. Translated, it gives CASSVTGETQYF.

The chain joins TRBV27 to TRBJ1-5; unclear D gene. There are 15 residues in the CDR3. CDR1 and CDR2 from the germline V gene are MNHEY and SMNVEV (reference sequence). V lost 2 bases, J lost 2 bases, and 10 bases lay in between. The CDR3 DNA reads TGTGCCAGCAGTTTAACCTCCCTAGGCAATCAGCCCCAGCATTTT. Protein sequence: CASSLTSLGNQPQHF.

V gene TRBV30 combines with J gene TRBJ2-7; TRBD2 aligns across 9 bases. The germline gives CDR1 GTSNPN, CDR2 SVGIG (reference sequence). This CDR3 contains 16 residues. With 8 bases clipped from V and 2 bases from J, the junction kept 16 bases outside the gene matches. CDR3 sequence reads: CASSALALAGTYEQYF. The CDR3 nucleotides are TGTGCCAGTAGTGCCCTTGCGCTAGCGGGAACCTACGAGCAGTACTTC.

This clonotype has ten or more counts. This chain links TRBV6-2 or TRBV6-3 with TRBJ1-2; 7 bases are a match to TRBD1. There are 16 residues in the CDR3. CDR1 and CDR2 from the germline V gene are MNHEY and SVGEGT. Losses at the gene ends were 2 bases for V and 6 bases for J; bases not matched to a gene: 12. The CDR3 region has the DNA TGTGCCAGCAGTTACCCGGGAGGGACAGCGGTTAATGGCTACACCTTC. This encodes CASSYPGGTAVNGYTF.

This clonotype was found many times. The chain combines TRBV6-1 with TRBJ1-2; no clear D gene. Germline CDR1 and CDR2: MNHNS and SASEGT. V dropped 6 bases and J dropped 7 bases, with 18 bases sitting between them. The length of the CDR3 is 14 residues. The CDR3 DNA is TGTGCCAGCAGACTCCGGACCGCCTATGCTGGCTACACCTTC. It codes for CASRLRTAYAGYTF.